A single sample is the source of the 6 T cell receptor beta chains below, sequenced in a study of beta chain features in type 1 diabetes. No antigen has been identified for these receptors. Every isolated RNA sample was fully reverse transcribed, so sequencing captured expressed TCRB transcripts. Produced via immunoSEQ multiplex PCR; TCRdb's table is partial and in-frame only. The data hold more than 250,000 clones, with approximately 25% observed a single time. Points from the study as a whole: Among all four CD4+ subsets, Type 1 diabetes patients had TCRB CDR3s that were moderately but significantly shorter.

What was sequenced was naive CD4+ T cells from blood. These TCRs come from a woman aged 25 to 45 with type 1 diabetes.

The chain's CDR3 is CASSPPNGINADTQYF. In DNA, the CDR3 is TGTGCCAGCTCACCACCGAACGGGATAAACGCAGATACGCAGTATTTT. The rearrangement joins TRBV18 to TRBJ2-3; D may be TRBD2 (5 bases). Germline CDR1 is KGHSH and CDR2 is LQKENI. The germline V and J ends were trimmed by 0 bases and 4 bases, with 14 bases remaining between them. The CDR3 spans 16 residues.

In this sample, this clone turned up a few times. The V and J genes are TRBV9 and TRBJ1-1; unclear D gene. This CDR3 has 13 amino acids. Germline V gene lookup returns CDR1 SGDLS and CDR2 YYNGEE. Trimming pared 1 base from V and 10 bases from J, leaving 14 bases between. CDR3 sequence (DNA): TGTGCCAGCAGCGTAATAGATATGGAGACAGCTTTCTTT. Protein sequence: CASSVIDMETAFF.

This clone was counted a few times. The rearrangement uses TRBV4-2 and TRBJ2-7; 11 bases match TRBD1. V was clipped by 4 bases and J by 6 bases; unmatched bases: 11. Germline CDR1 LGHNA, CDR2 YNFKEQ. There are 16 residues in the CDR3. CDR3 sequence: CASSPWDRGDLSEQYF. The CDR3 DNA follows: TGTGCCAGCAGCCCCTGGGACAGGGGGGATTTGTCCGAGCAGTACTTC.

The chain recombines TRBV27 with TRBJ1-5, with TRBD1 as a possible D gene (6 bases). Germline lookup yields CDR1 MNHEY and CDR2 SMNVEV (reference sequence). With 2 bases removed from V and 5 bases from J, the gap between germline ends came to 13 bases. This CDR3 has 15 amino acids. The DNA for the CDR3 is TGTGCCAGCAGTTTAGCACAGGGAAACCATCAGCCCCAGCATTTT. Its translation is CASSLAQGNHQPQHF.

This clone was seen a handful of times. V usage is TRBV29-1 and J usage is TRBJ2-1; maybe TRBD2 (5 bases). V was trimmed by 3 bases and J by 15 bases, leaving 24 bases between them. Germline V gives CDR1 SQVTM, CDR2 ANQGSEA. This CDR3 comprises 14 residues. The CDR3 sequence: CSVDNPDSHPGLFF. CDR3 DNA: TGCAGCGTTGATAACCCGGACTCTCACCCCGGACTGTTCTTC.

A single count supports this clone. This sequence joins TRBV7-3 and TRBJ2-7; unclear D gene. Germline values: CDR1 SGHTA, CDR2 FQGTGA. V lost 0 bases and J 3 bases, leaving 6 bases between the germline ends. The CDR3 totals 13 residues. Here the CDR3 DNA reads TGTGCCAGCAGCTTAACGTTCAGCTACGAGCAGTACTTC. It is translated as CASSLTFSYEQYF. The variable domain in full, completed from reference TRBV7-3 and TRBJ2-7, reads GAGVSQTPSNKVTEKGKYVELRCDPISGHTALYWYRQSLGQGPEFLIYFQGTGAADDSGLPNDRFFAVRPEGSVSTLKIQRTERGDSAVYLCASSLTFSYEQYFGPGTRLTVT.